This T cell receptor (beta chain) was recorded in a study of Tregs in tolerant kidney transplant recipients. Study findings and constraints: Biological reproducibility was not directly addressed, but technical replication error appeared minimal. Tregs expanded with activated donor B cells seemed most donor-specific.

Thawed PBMCs were FACS-sorted into unstimulated CD4+CD25+CD127- regulatory T cells, CD4+CD25- non-regulatory cells, CD4 and CD8 cells. The CDR3 is made up of 14 amino acids. Germline V lookup: CDR1 SGHRS, CDR2 YFSETQ. V was pared by 5 bases and J by 2 bases, with 7 bases of the junction left unmatched. Note on this clone: Its antigen is unidentified.

Generated by immunoSEQ multiplex PCR, the TCRdb table keeps only in-frame clones and is missing some. The top ten clones hold less than 0.75% of a sample with roughly 250,000 clones, 80% to 85% of them seen once. V usage is TRBV5-1 and J usage is TRBJ2-7, with 7 bases lining up with TRBD1. This TCR came from a human donor in good health. The sequenced sample consisted of CD4+ T cells from blood. The CDR3 protein is CASRVTGQTYEQYF. CDR3 bases: TGCGCCAGCAGAGTGACGGGACAGACCTACGAGCAGTACTTC.